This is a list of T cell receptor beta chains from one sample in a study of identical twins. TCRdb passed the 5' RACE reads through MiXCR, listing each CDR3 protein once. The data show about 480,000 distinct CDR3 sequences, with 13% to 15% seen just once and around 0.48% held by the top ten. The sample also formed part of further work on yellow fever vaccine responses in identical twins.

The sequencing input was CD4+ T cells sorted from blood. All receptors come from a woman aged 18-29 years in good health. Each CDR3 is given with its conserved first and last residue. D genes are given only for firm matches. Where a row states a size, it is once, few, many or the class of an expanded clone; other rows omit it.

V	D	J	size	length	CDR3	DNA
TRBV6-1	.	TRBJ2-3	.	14	CASRRDGTSDTQYF	TGTGCCAGCAGACGGGACGGCACCAGTGATACGCAGTATTTT
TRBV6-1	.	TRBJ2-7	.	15	CASCPAVGRTYEQYF	TGTGCCAGCTGTCCGGCCGTCGGCAGGACCTACGAGCAGTACTTC
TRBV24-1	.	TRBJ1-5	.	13	CATSEGYLQPQHF	TGTGCCACCAGTGAGGGGTACCTTCAGCCCCAGCATTTT
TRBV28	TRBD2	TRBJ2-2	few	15	CASSTSGTNTGELFF	TGTGCCAGCAGTACTAGCGGTACGAACACCGGGGAGCTGTTTTTT
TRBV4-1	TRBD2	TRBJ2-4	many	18	CASSQDTSGEGAKNIQYF	TGCGCCAGCAGCCAAGATACTAGCGGGGAGGGAGCCAAAAACATTCAGTACTTC
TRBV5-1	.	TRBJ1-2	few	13	CASSLAGWSGYTF	TGCGCCAGCAGCTTGGCAGGGTGGAGTGGCTACACCTTC
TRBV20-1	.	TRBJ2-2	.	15	CSARWGEWGTGELFF	TGCAGTGCTCGATGGGGGGAATGGGGCACCGGGGAGCTGTTTTTT
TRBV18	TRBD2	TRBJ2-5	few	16	CASSQQSPGGQETQYF	TGTGCCAGCTCCCAACAGTCGCCGGGGGGACAAGAGACCCAGTACTTC
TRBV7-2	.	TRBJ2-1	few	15	CASSLGRLSHNEQFF	TGTGCCAGCAGCTTAGGCAGGCTAAGTCACAATGAGCAGTTCTTC
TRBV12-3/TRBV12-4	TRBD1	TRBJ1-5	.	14	CASSQGTGNQPQHF	TGTGCCAGCAGTCAAGGGACAGGAAATCAGCCCCAGCATTTT
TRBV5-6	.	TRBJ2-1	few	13	CASSSVGRTDKFF	TGTGCCAGCAGCTCGGTGGGCAGGACCGATAAGTTCTTC
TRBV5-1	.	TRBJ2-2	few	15	CASSLGNSMPGELFF	TGCGCCAGCAGCTTAGGCAATTCTATGCCCGGGGAGCTGTTTTTT
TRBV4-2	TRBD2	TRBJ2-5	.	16	CASSQDKAGEGETQYF	TGTGCCAGCAGCCAAGATAAGGCGGGAGAGGGCGAGACCCAGTACTTC
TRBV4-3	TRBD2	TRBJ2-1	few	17	CASSRQFSGYSYNEQFF	TGCGCCAGCAGCCGCCAATTTAGCGGGTACTCCTACAATGAGCAGTTCTTC
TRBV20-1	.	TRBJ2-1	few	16	CSAHIALQDAYNEQFF	TGCAGTGCTCATATCGCTTTACAGGACGCCTACAATGAGCAGTTCTTC
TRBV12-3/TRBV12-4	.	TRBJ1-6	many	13	CAIRRGANSPLHF	TGTGCCATCAGAAGGGGTGCAAATTCACCCCTCCACTTT
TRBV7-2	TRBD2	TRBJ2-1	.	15	CASSLIGGALDEQFF	TGTGCCAGCAGCTTAATCGGGGGGGCCTTAGATGAGCAGTTCTTC
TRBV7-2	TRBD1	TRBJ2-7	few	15	CASSSTPGQGYEQYF	TGTGCCAGCAGCTCAACACCGGGACAGGGTTACGAGCAGTACTTC
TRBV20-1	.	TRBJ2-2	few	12	CSASRAAGELFF	TGCAGTGCTAGCCGGGCTGCCGGGGAGCTGTTTTTT
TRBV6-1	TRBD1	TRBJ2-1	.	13	CASRLDRYNEQFF	TGTGCCAGCAGGCTGGACAGGTACAATGAGCAGTTCTTC
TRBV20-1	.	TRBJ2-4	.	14	CSAGPGYSKNIQYF	TGCAGTGCTGGCCCGGGATATTCCAAAAACATTCAGTACTTC
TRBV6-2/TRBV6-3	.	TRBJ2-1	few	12	CASSYSRRRQFF	TGTGCCAGCAGTTACTCGAGGCGAAGGCAGTTCTTC
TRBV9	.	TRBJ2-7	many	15	CASSVDAGSSYEQYF	TGTGCCAGCAGCGTCGACGCCGGTTCATCCTACGAGCAGTACTTC
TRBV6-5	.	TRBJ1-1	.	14	CASSYSSRVTEAFF	TGTGCCAGCAGTTACTCGAGTCGGGTTACTGAAGCTTTCTTT
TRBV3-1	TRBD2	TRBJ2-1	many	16	CASSQRGLAGGNEQFF	TGTGCCAGCAGCCAGAGGGGACTAGCGGGCGGCAATGAGCAGTTCTTC
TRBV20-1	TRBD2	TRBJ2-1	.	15	CSARLGLAGVNEQFF	TGCAGTGCTAGACTGGGACTAGCGGGAGTGAATGAGCAGTTCTTC
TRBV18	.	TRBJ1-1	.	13	CASSSAGQSQAFF	TGTGCCAGCTCCTCCGCCGGACAGAGCCAAGCTTTCTTT
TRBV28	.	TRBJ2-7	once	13	CASSLTATYEQYF	TGTGCCAGCAGTTTAACAGCCACCTACGAGCAGTACTTC
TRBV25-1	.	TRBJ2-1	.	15	CASRPTGLPGNEQFF	TGTGCCAGCAGACCAACCGGACTCCCGGGCAATGAGCAGTTCTTC
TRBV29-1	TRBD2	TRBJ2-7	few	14	CSVGGWGFPYEQYF	TGCAGCGTCGGGGGGTGGGGGTTTCCCTACGAGCAGTACTTC
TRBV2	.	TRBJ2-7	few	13	CASSGSTAYEQYF	TGTGCCAGCAGTGGCAGTACGGCCTACGAGCAGTACTTC
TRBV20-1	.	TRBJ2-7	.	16	CSASPSAGDLSYEQYF	TGCAGTGCTAGCCCCTCGGCAGGGGACCTCTCCTACGAGCAGTACTTC
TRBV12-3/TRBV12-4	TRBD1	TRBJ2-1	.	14	CASSLTGGSNEQFF	TGTGCCAGCAGTTTGACAGGGGGCTCCAATGAGCAGTTCTTC
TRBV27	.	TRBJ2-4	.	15	CASSPLGRNLNIQYF	TGTGCCAGCAGCCCCTTAGGAAGAAACTTAAACATTCAGTACTTC
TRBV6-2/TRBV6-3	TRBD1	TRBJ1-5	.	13	CASSRTGVQPQHF	TGTGCCAGCAGTCGGACAGGGGTGCAGCCCCAGCATTTT
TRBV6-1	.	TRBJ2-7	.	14	CASSVGQITYEQYF	TGTGCCAGCAGTGTGGGACAAATAACCTACGAGCAGTACTTC
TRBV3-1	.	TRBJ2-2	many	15	CASSQREIDTGELFF	TGTGCCAGCAGCCAACGGGAGATCGACACCGGGGAGCTGTTTTTT
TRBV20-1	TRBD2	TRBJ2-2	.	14	CSARLAGVTGELFF	TGCAGTGCTAGACTAGCGGGGGTCACCGGGGAGCTGTTTTTT
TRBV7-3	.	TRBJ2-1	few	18	CASSLSYQTGRINNEQFF	TGTGCCAGCAGCTTATCCTATCAAACGGGACGGATAAACAATGAGCAGTTCTTC
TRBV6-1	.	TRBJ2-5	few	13	CASSRSERETQYF	TGTGCCAGCAGTCGGTCAGAGCGAGAGACCCAGTACTTC
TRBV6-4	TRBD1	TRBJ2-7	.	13	CASRDRGPREQYF	TGTGCCAGCAGGGACAGGGGCCCGCGCGAGCAGTACTTC
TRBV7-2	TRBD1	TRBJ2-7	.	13	CASSIEQGEEQYF	TGTGCCAGCAGCATAGAGCAGGGGGAAGAGCAGTACTTC
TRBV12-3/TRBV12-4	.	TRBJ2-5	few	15	CASSLSVSAGETQYF	TGTGCCAGCAGTTTAAGCGTATCGGCAGGGGAGACCCAGTACTTC
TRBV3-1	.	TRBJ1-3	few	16	CASSQDWADSGNTIYF	TGTGCCAGCAGCCAAGATTGGGCCGACTCTGGAAACACCATATATTTT
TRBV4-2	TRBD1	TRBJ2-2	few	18	CASSQDSGTGGNTGELFF	TGTGCCAGCAGCCAAGATAGTGGGACAGGGGGCAACACCGGGGAGCTGTTTTTT